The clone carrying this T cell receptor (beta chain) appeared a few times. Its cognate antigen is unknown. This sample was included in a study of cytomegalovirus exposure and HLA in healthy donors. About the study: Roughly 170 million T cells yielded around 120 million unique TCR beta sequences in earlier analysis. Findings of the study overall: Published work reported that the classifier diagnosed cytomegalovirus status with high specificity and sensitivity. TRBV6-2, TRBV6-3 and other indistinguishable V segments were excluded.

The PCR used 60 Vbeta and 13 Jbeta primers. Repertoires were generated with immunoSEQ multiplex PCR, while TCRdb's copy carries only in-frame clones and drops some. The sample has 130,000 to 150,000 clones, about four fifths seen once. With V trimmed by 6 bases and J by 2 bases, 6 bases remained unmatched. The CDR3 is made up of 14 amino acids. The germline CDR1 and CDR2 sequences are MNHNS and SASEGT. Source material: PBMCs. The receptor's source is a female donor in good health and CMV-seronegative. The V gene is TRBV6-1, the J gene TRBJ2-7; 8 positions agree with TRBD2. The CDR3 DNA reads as TGTGCCAGCAGCCTAACTAGCGGTCCCTACGAGCAGTACTTC. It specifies CASSLTSGPYEQYF.